This T cell receptor (beta chain) was identified during a study of T cells in Graves' hyperthyroidism and ophthalmopathy. A few counts support this clonotype. Trimming took off 1 base at V and 6 bases at J, with 10 bases between the two ends. The CDR3 has 13 residues. Per the germline V gene, CDR1 is DFQATT and CDR2 is SNEGSKA (reference sequence). Amplified TCR beta CDR3 regions derived from RNA transcripts. When the TCR CDR3 underwent first-round RT-PCR, the HTBI primer set was used. TCRdb re-called the multiplex PCR reads through MiXCR, storing one row per CDR3 protein. The sample has fewer than 350,000 distinct CDR3 sequences, 18% seen once; the top ten hold about half.

This rearrangement joins TRBV20-1 to TRBJ2-1; no firm D call. This receptor was taken from a woman aged 45-59 years with Graves' hyperthyroidism. Sequencing was performed on blood. CDR3 residues: CSARVPGGNEQFF. The CDR3 bases are TGCAGTGCTAGAGTACCTGGCGGCAATGAGCAGTTCTTC.